The 23 T cell receptor beta chains listed next were all sequenced from one sample in a study of T cell repertoires in cytomegalovirus infection. TCRdb passed the reads through MiXCR, listing each CDR3 protein once. This table has approximately 100,000 distinct CDR3 sequences, about 30% appearing once. The antigens these receptors bind are not known. The sample here was CD8+ T cells from cultured PBMCs, taken from culture after CMV antigen stimulation. All receptors derive from a human donor in good health (CMV status not recorded). Some clones in this sample may be carry-over from other donors' samples.

Only a few counts were recorded for this clonotype. The chain couples TRBV20-1 to TRBJ2-1, with TRBD1 as a possible D gene (5 bases). The CDR3 runs 14 residues. The V gene lost 0 bases and the J gene lost 9 bases, with 15 bases spanning the gap. Germline lookup yields CDR1 DFQATT and CDR2 SNEGSKA (reference sequence). The CDR3 nucleotides are TGCAGTGCTAGAGATCTTAGGGGTCAGGTTGAGCAGTTCTTC. This codes for CSARDLRGQVEQFF.

The chain is built from TRBV4-1 and TRBJ1-2, with D maybe TRBD1 (5 bases). Trimming stripped 1 base from V and 7 bases from J, with 10 bases between. CDR1 is MGHRA and CDR2 is YSYEKL in the germline V gene. The CDR3 totals 13 residues. The CDR3 protein is CASSQAGGGGYTF. CDR3 bases: TGCGCCAGCAGCCAAGCCGGGGGTGGTGGCTACACCTTC.

V usage is TRBV5-1 and J usage is TRBJ2-5; no firm D call. Trimming left V 3 bases short and J 1 base short, with 4 bases between. CDR1 SGHRS and CDR2 YFSETQ come from the germline V gene. CDR3 length: 12 residues. The DNA of the CDR3 is TGCGCCAGCAGCTCAGGCCAAGAGACCCAGTACTTC. Its translation is CASSSGQETQYF.

The chain is built from TRBV11-2 and TRBJ1-1, with TRBD1 as a possible D gene (6 bases). V was clipped by 1 base and J by 7 bases, with 13 bases between them. The germline CDR1 and CDR2 sequences are SGHAT and FQNNGV. The CDR3 extends over 14 amino acids. The CDR3 DNA reads as TGTGCCAGCAGCTTAGGGGGGGCGCAAATTGAAGCTTTCTTT. It is translated as CASSLGGAQIEAFF.

This clonotype was counted once. V usage is TRBV29-1 and J usage is TRBJ2-7, with D perhaps TRBD2 (6 bases). With 7 bases removed from V and 2 bases from J, the gap between germline ends came to 15 bases. The CDR3 has 13 amino acids. Germline V gives CDR1 SQVTM, CDR2 ANQGSEA. The CDR3 nucleotides are TGCAGCGGTGGTGGGGGGACCACCTACGAGCAGTACTTC. As protein: CSGGGGTTYEQYF.

The rearrangement links TRBV20-1 to TRBJ2-1; D gene ambiguous. From germline, CDR1 is DFQATT and CDR2 SNEGSKA (reference sequence). Trimming took off 6 bases at V and 5 bases at J, with 14 bases between the two ends. The CDR3 loop spans 13 amino acids. The CDR3 DNA reads TGCAGTGCCAGCGAGGTCTTTGACAATGAGCAGTTCTTC. Residues: CSASEVFDNEQFF.

This clonotype was found a few times. The chain couples TRBV27 to TRBJ1-2; TRBD1 might be the D (5 bases). The length of the CDR3 is 13 residues. V dropped 6 bases and J dropped 4 bases, with 12 bases sitting between them. The germline V gene encodes CDR1 MNHEY and CDR2 SMNVEV (reference sequence). CDR3 loop: CASSDQGFYGYTF. Written as DNA, the CDR3 is TGTGCCAGCAGCGATCAGGGCTTCTATGGCTACACCTTC.

The chain uses TRBV19 and TRBJ2-2, with 8 bases fitting TRBD1. The J segment lost 7 bases and the V segment lost 3 bases, leaving 7 bases of the junction unmatched. The CDR3 runs to 15 residues. CDR1 is LNHDA and CDR2 is SQIVND in the germline V gene (reference sequence). The CDR3 sequence is CASSIGQGADGELFF. CDR3 DNA: TGTGCCAGTAGTATTGGGCAGGGGGCTGACGGGGAGCTGTTTTTT.

The chain employs TRBV7-2 and TRBJ1-5, with 10 positions matching TRBD1. J was trimmed by 0 bases and V by 5 bases; bases with no gene match: 13. From germline, CDR1 is SGHTA and CDR2 FQGNSA. This CDR3 spans 19 amino acids. The CDR3, as DNA: TGTGCCAGCAGCCATAACGACAGGGGGCCCGAGGTTAGCAATCAGCCCCAGCATTTT. Its protein is CASSHNDRGPEVSNQPQHF.

The J gene is TRBJ1-1, the V gene TRBV5-1; D remains unclear. Germline-derived CDR1 and CDR2 are SGHRS and YFSETQ. This CDR3 comprises 15 residues. Trimming took 0 bases from V and 3 from J, leaving 12 bases between them. CDR3 DNA sequence: TGCGCCAGCAGCTTGGTAGCCCGGCCGGACACTGAAGCTTTCTTT. Translation gives CASSLVARPDTEAFF.

This clonotype has ten or more counts. The chain uses TRBV12-3 or TRBV12-4 and TRBJ1-1; D is ambiguous. The CDR3 is made up of 13 amino acids. V was clipped by 7 bases and J by 2 bases, with 11 bases between them. This CDR3 is CASTLGDNTEAFF. CDR3 sequence (DNA): TGTGCCAGCACCCTTGGGGATAACACTGAAGCTTTCTTT.

This clonotype was counted at least ten times. The J gene is TRBJ2-3, the V gene TRBV2; no definite D call. Trimming stripped 0 bases from V and 2 bases from J, with 12 bases between. This CDR3 comprises 16 residues. Per germline, CDR1 SNHLY and CDR2 FYNNEI. The CDR3: CASSEALLSVTDTQYF. CDR3 DNA: TGTGCCAGCAGTGAAGCGCTTCTGAGCGTCACAGATACGCAGTATTTT. Complete variable domain (other parts from reference TRBV2 and TRBJ2-3): EPEVTQTPSHQVTQMGQEVILRCVPISNHLYFYWYRQILGQKVEFLVSFYNNEISEKSEIFDDQFSVERPDGSNFTLKIRSTKLEDSAMYFCASSEALLSVTDTQYFGPGTRLTVL.

This chain uses TRBV12-3 or TRBV12-4 with TRBJ1-2; 8 bases match TRBD1. The CDR3 runs 13 residues. Trimming removed 5 bases from V and 4 bases from J; junction bases left unmatched: 3. CDR3 bases: TGTGCCAGCAGTACTGGACAGGGCTATGGCTACACCTTC. Its translation: CASSTGQGYGYTF.

Many counts were recorded for this clonotype. The rearrangement uses TRBV27 and TRBJ2-7, with 10 nucleotides matching TRBD1. Germline CDR1 and CDR2: MNHEY and SMNVEV (reference sequence). J was trimmed by 2 bases and V by 3 bases; bases with no gene match: 4. This CDR3 is built from 15 residues. The chain's CDR3 is CASSFGTGATYEQYF. The CDR3 DNA is TGTGCCAGCAGTTTCGGGACAGGGGCCACCTACGAGCAGTACTTC.

The V gene is TRBV4-2, the J gene TRBJ2-7; tentatively, D is TRBD1 or TRBD2 (5 bases each). V lost 0 bases, J lost 3 bases, and 9 bases lay in between. The CDR3 is 14 residues long. In germline, CDR1 is LGHNA, CDR2 YNFKEQ. Written as DNA, the CDR3 is TGTGCCAGCAGCCAAGAGAGGGGTCTCTACGAGCAGTACTTC. Amino acids: CASSQERGLYEQYF.

The chain uses TRBV29-1 and TRBJ1-1; D gene ambiguous. Germline V gives CDR1 SQVTM, CDR2 ANQGSEA. The CDR3 loop spans 12 amino acids. The germline V and J ends were trimmed by 3 bases and 2 bases, with 7 bases remaining between them. The CDR3 sequence: CSVDYGNTEAFF. In nucleotides, the CDR3 is TGCAGCGTTGATTATGGAAACACTGAAGCTTTCTTT.

The chain combines TRBV2 with TRBJ2-7; D is unclear. The germline V gene has CDR1 SNHLY and CDR2 FYNNEI. The V gene lost 5 bases and the J gene lost 2 bases, with 13 bases spanning the gap. This CDR3 is built from 14 residues. CDR3 bases: TGTGCCAGCAGTAGCACCGTGGCCGCCTACGAGCAGTACTTC. Translated: CASSSTVAAYEQYF.

The V call is TRBV7-9, the J call TRBJ2-1; D is undetermined. CDR1 is SEHNR and CDR2 is FQNEAQ in the germline V gene (reference sequence). The CDR3 runs 14 residues. V gave up 5 bases and J gave up 4 bases, with 12 bases separating them. The CDR3 loop reads CASSIWTEYNEQFF. Written as DNA, the CDR3 is TGTGCCAGCAGCATCTGGACGGAATACAATGAGCAGTTCTTC.

This clonotype was seen at least ten times. The chain couples TRBV7-2 to TRBJ1-2, with 7 bases identical to TRBD1. The CDR3 contains 14 residues. Unmatched junction bases numbered 11, after V lost 6 bases and J lost 7 bases. Germline V gene lookup returns CDR1 SGHTA and CDR2 FQGNSA. CDR3 residues: CASSRPGTASGYTF. The DNA for the CDR3 is TGTGCCAGCAGTCGCCCCGGGACAGCTAGTGGCTACACCTTC.

The V gene is TRBV6-6, the J gene TRBJ2-3; D unclear. This CDR3 has 12 residues. Trimming shortened V by 4 bases and J by 4 bases, and 6 bases separated the two germline ends. CDR1 and CDR2 from the germline V gene are MNHNY and SVGAGI (reference sequence). The CDR3 bases are TGTGCCAGCAGTTGGTCATCAGATACGCAGTATTTT. The encoded protein is CASSWSSDTQYF.

The rearrangement joins TRBV29-1 to TRBJ2-4, with TRBD1 identical over 9 bases. CDR1 and CDR2 (germline): SQVTM, ANQGSEA. The V segment lost 4 bases and the J segment 7 bases; nucleotides outside the gene matches: 5. The CDR3 runs to 13 residues. The CDR3 loop reads CSVGGTGTNIQYF. Written as DNA, the CDR3 is TGCAGCGTTGGCGGGACAGGGACCAACATTCAGTACTTC.

Note on this clonotype: A read error is possible here, since a much larger clone lies one base away. The J gene is TRBJ1-2, the V gene TRBV4-1, with D perhaps matching TRBD1 (5 bases). There are 15 residues in the CDR3. Trimming left V 3 bases short and J 4 bases short, with 15 bases between. CDR1 and CDR2 from the germline V gene are MGHRA and YSYEKL. The CDR3 sequence is CASSHDGTSTYGYTF. CDR3 coding DNA: TGCGCCAGCAGCCATGATGGGACGTCCACCTATGGCTACACCTTC.

This clonotype was found a few times. The chain is built from TRBV9 and TRBJ2-7; D unclear. The germline V gene encodes CDR1 SGDLS and CDR2 YYNGEE. This CDR3 region has 11 residues. Trimming removed 7 bases at V and 7 bases at J, with 12 bases between. This CDR3 is CASGPTGEQYF. DNA of the CDR3: TGTGCCAGCGGCCCCACCGGGGAGCAGTACTTC.